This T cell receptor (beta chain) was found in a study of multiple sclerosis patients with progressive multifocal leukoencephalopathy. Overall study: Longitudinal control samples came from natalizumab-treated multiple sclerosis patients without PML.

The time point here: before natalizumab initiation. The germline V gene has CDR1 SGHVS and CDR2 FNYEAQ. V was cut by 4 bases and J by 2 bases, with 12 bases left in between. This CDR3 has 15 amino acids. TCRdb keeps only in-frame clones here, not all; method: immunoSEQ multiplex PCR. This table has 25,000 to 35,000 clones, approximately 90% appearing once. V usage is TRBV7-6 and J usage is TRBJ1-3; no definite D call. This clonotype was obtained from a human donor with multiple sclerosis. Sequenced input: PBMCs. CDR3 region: CASSWTVPPGNTIYF. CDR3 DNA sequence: TGTGCCAGCAGCTGGACCGTCCCCCCTGGAAACACCATATATTTT.